A selection of T cell receptor beta chains follows, all from one sample in a study of T cells in Graves' hyperthyroidism and ophthalmopathy. Each CDR3 protein gets one entry after TCRdb re-called the multiplex PCR reads with MiXCR. The table lists more than 550,000 distinct CDR3 sequences, approximately 18% of them singletons. Sequenced material: blood. These TCRs come from a woman aged 45-65 years with Graves' hyperthyroidism that later progressed to Graves' ophthalmopathy. Both conserved end residues are part of each CDR3. Fields, in order: clone size, D gene, J gene, V gene, CDR3 protein, CDR3 DNA. The D gene is left open where the match is weak. Where a row states a size, it is once, few, many or the class of an expanded clone; other rows omit it.

clone size: -
D gene: -
J gene: TRBJ2-1
V gene: TRBV9
CDR3 protein: CASSALQGISYNEQFF
CDR3 DNA: TGTGCCAGCAGCGCCTTGCAGGGCATATCCTACAATGAGCAGTTCTTC

clone size: -
D gene: -
J gene: TRBJ2-3
V gene: TRBV2
CDR3 protein: CASKRSSGTDTQYF
CDR3 DNA: TGTGCCAGCAAGAGATCTAGCGGCACAGATACGCAGTATTTT

clone size: many
D gene: TRBD1
J gene: TRBJ2-5
V gene: TRBV5-1
CDR3 protein: CASSLEGQGQETQYF
CDR3 DNA: TGCGCCAGCAGCTTGGAAGGACAGGGACAAGAGACCCAGTACTTC

clone size: few
D gene: -
J gene: TRBJ1-2
V gene: TRBV6-1
CDR3 protein: CAGSAETAPFSYTF
CDR3 DNA: TGTGCCGGATCCGCGGAGACAGCTCCTTTCAGCTACACCTTC

clone size: few
D gene: TRBD2
J gene: TRBJ2-5
V gene: TRBV4-2
CDR3 protein: CASSQEPTSRETQYF
CDR3 DNA: TGTGCCAGCAGCCAAGAGCCGACTAGCCGAGAGACCCAGTACTTC

clone size: few
D gene: -
J gene: TRBJ2-5
V gene: TRBV27
CDR3 protein: CASSLGQGGKTQYF
CDR3 DNA: TGTGCCAGCAGTTTAGGTCAGGGGGGTAAGACCCAGTACTTC

clone size: -
D gene: -
J gene: TRBJ2-7
V gene: TRBV6-1
CDR3 protein: CASFSGQLTYEQYF
CDR3 DNA: TGTGCCTCTTTTTCGGGGCAACTAACCTACGAGCAGTACTTC

clone size: many
D gene: -
J gene: TRBJ1-5
V gene: TRBV10-3
CDR3 protein: CAISEGTSNQPQHF
CDR3 DNA: TGTGCCATCAGTGAAGGGACCAGCAATCAGCCCCAGCATTTT

clone size: -
D gene: -
J gene: TRBJ2-5
V gene: TRBV19
CDR3 protein: CASSTLLTGHQETQYF
CDR3 DNA: TGTGCCAGTAGTACCCTCCTGACGGGACACCAAGAGACCCAGTACTTC

clone size: -
D gene: TRBD2
J gene: TRBJ2-7
V gene: TRBV9
CDR3 protein: CASSVRGLAGEQYF
CDR3 DNA: TGTGCCAGCAGCGTAAGAGGACTAGCGGGGGAGCAGTACTTC

clone size: few
D gene: TRBD2
J gene: TRBJ2-7
V gene: TRBV7-6
CDR3 protein: CASSPSGGITYEQYF
CDR3 DNA: TGTGCCAGCAGCCCGAGCGGGGGTATTACCTACGAGCAGTACTTC

clone size: few
D gene: TRBD2
J gene: TRBJ2-1
V gene: TRBV15
CDR3 protein: CATSRGGIAGGYNEQFF
CDR3 DNA: TGTGCCACCAGCAGAGGGGGGATAGCGGGGGGTTACAATGAGCAGTTCTTC

clone size: many
D gene: -
J gene: TRBJ2-3
V gene: TRBV2
CDR3 protein: CASSAGPPRRVAQYF
CDR3 DNA: TGTGCCAGCAGTGCAGGGCCCCCCCGTAGGGTAGCGCAGTATTTT

clone size: few
D gene: -
J gene: TRBJ2-1
V gene: TRBV7-9
CDR3 protein: CASSDTPRGGGEQFF
CDR3 DNA: TGTGCCAGCAGCGATACCCCTAGGGGGGGGGGTGAGCAGTTCTTC

clone size: -
D gene: -
J gene: TRBJ1-2
V gene: TRBV9
CDR3 protein: CASSILGEHGYTF
CDR3 DNA: TGTGCCAGCAGCATACTCGGGGAACATGGCTACACCTTC

clone size: many
D gene: TRBD2
J gene: TRBJ2-5
V gene: TRBV6-2/TRBV6-3
CDR3 protein: CATTEAPTSGGRETQYF
CDR3 DNA: TGTGCCACCACTGAGGCTCCAACTAGCGGGGGACGGGAGACCCAGTACTTC

clone size: many
D gene: -
J gene: TRBJ1-1
V gene: TRBV3-1
CDR3 protein: CASSQGRAGKKAFF
CDR3 DNA: TGTGCCAGCAGCCAAGGTAGGGCAGGGAAAAAAGCTTTCTTT